Listed below are T cell receptor beta chains from one sample, sequenced in a study of T cell responses to AZD1222 COVID-19 vaccine. Assay used: immunoSEQ multiplex PCR; TCRdb lists only in-frame clones, some missing. The data show 150,000 or so clones, under 95% seen once. The sample was peripheral blood, taken on day 0 of MenACWY control vaccination. All receptors come from an adult in good health. Each CDR3 is given with its conserved first and last residue. The D gene is left open where the match is weak. The size field is filled for only some rows; it gives once, few, many or a size class.

V gene: TRBV9
J gene: TRBJ1-4
clone size: .
D gene: TRBD1
CDR3 DNA: TGTGCCAGCAGCGTAGACAGGGGTGGTGAAAAACTGTTTTTT
CDR3 protein: CASSVDRGGEKLFF

V gene: TRBV18
J gene: TRBJ1-3
clone size: once
D gene: .
CDR3 DNA: TGTGCCAGCTCACCAACCCAGGGTTTAAACACCATATATTTT
CDR3 protein: CASSPTQGLNTIYF

V gene: TRBV7-2
J gene: TRBJ1-1
clone size: .
D gene: .
CDR3 DNA: TGTGCCAGCAGCTTAGCCCTCTGGCAGAACACTGAAGCTTTCTTT
CDR3 protein: CASSLALWQNTEAFF

V gene: TRBV3-1/TRBV3-2
J gene: TRBJ1-2
clone size: .
D gene: .
CDR3 DNA: TGTGCCAGCAGCCAAAGGTATGGCTACACCTTC
CDR3 protein: CASSQRYGYTF

V gene: TRBV9
J gene: TRBJ2-6
clone size: .
D gene: TRBD2
CDR3 DNA: TGTGCCAGCAGCGTCCTAGCGGGAGTGCGAGGGGCCAACGTCCTGACTTTC
CDR3 protein: CASSVLAGVRGANVLTF

V gene: TRBV3-1/TRBV3-2
J gene: TRBJ1-1
clone size: .
D gene: .
CDR3 DNA: TGTGCCAGCAGCCAAGATGGGTGGGGGTCCACGAGGAACACTGAAGCTTTCTTT
CDR3 protein: CASSQDGWGSTRNTEAFF

V gene: TRBV9
J gene: TRBJ1-2
clone size: .
D gene: .
CDR3 DNA: TGTGCCAGCAGCCCTGCGCTGACTGGGGAGGGATATGGCTACACCTTC
CDR3 protein: CASSPALTGEGYGYTF

V gene: TRBV19
J gene: TRBJ2-4
clone size: .
D gene: .
CDR3 DNA: TGTGCCAGTAGCGCCGGTGGAGGAGTACTAGCCAAAAACATTCAGTACTTC
CDR3 protein: CASSAGGGVLAKNIQYF

V gene: TRBV7-9
J gene: TRBJ1-5
clone size: once
D gene: TRBD1
CDR3 DNA: TGTGCCAGCAGCTTAGGACAGGGCCCAGGTCAGCCCCAGCATTTT
CDR3 protein: CASSLGQGPGQPQHF

V gene: TRBV19
J gene: TRBJ1-1
clone size: .
D gene: .
CDR3 DNA: TGTGCCAGTAGTAGGGGGCAGCTGAACACTGAAGCTTTCTTT
CDR3 protein: CASSRGQLNTEAFF

V gene: TRBV13
J gene: TRBJ1-4
clone size: .
D gene: TRBD1
CDR3 DNA: TGTGCCAGCAGCGCACGACAGGGGGCTATTAATGAAAAACTGTTTTTT
CDR3 protein: CASSARQGAINEKLFF

V gene: TRBV11-2
J gene: TRBJ1-4
clone size: .
D gene: .
CDR3 DNA: TGTGCCAGCAGCGTCAAGTTAGGTGAAAAACTGTTTTTT
CDR3 protein: CASSVKLGEKLFF

V gene: TRBV24-1
J gene: TRBJ2-7
clone size: .
D gene: .
CDR3 DNA: TGTGCCACCAGTGATTTGCCACTCACAGGGTCCCGCTCCTACGAGCAGTACTTC
CDR3 protein: CATSDLPLTGSRSYEQYF

V gene: TRBV9
J gene: TRBJ1-2
clone size: .
D gene: .
CDR3 DNA: TGTGCCAGCAGCGAGCGGGGAGGGGACATGGGTGGCTACACCTTC
CDR3 protein: CASSERGGDMGGYTF

V gene: TRBV5-6
J gene: TRBJ2-5
clone size: .
D gene: .
CDR3 DNA: TGTGCCAGCAGCTTGAGCCAGGGTGGGGAGACCCAGTACTTC
CDR3 protein: CASSLSQGGETQYF

V gene: TRBV5-4
J gene: TRBJ1-1
clone size: .
D gene: TRBD1
CDR3 DNA: TGTGCCAGCAGCTTGGACAGGGGATGGAGAGCTTTCTTT
CDR3 protein: CASSLDRGWRAFF

V gene: TRBV3-1/TRBV3-2
J gene: TRBJ1-2
clone size: .
D gene: .
CDR3 DNA: TGTGCCAGCAGCCAAAACGACAGGTTCTATGGCTACACCTTC
CDR3 protein: CASSQNDRFYGYTF

V gene: TRBV14
J gene: TRBJ1-2
clone size: .
D gene: .
CDR3 DNA: TGTGCCAGCAGCCAAGGGGCGGGGGGCACCTATGGCTACACCTTC
CDR3 protein: CASSQGAGGTYGYTF

V gene: TRBV24-1
J gene: TRBJ2-1
clone size: .
D gene: TRBD2
CDR3 DNA: TGTGCCACCAGTGATTTCGCGCGAACTACGGGGGGTGAGCAGTTCTTC
CDR3 protein: CATSDFARTTGGEQFF

V gene: TRBV28
J gene: TRBJ2-7
clone size: .
D gene: TRBD1
CDR3 DNA: TGTGCCAGCAGACGACAGGGGCAACAACACTACGAGCAGTACTTC
CDR3 protein: CASRRQGQQHYEQYF

V gene: TRBV6-6
J gene: TRBJ2-7
clone size: .
D gene: .
CDR3 DNA: TGTGCCAGCAGTTACTCGAGAGGACAGTACGAGCAGTACTTC
CDR3 protein: CASSYSRGQYEQYF

V gene: TRBV4-2
J gene: TRBJ1-3
clone size: .
D gene: TRBD1
CDR3 DNA: TGTGCCAGCAGCCCCAACAGGGGGGACTCTGGAAACACCATATATTTT
CDR3 protein: CASSPNRGDSGNTIYF

V gene: TRBV5-1
J gene: TRBJ2-4
clone size: once
D gene: TRBD2
CDR3 DNA: TGCGCCAGCAGCTTGGATTCAGCGGGAGTGCGGGCCAAAAACATTCAGTACTTC
CDR3 protein: CASSLDSAGVRAKNIQYF